One T cell receptor (beta chain) is described in this entry. Researchers took blood at baseline, on cycle 4 day 1, and on cycle 7 day 1. Produced via immunoSEQ multiplex PCR; TCRdb's table is partial and in-frame only. The data hold some 110,000 clones, with 80% to 95% observed a single time. These data are taken from a study of OX40 agonist ivuxolimab in advanced cancers. CDR1 is MDHEN, CDR2 SYDVKM, per germline. Between the trimmed V and J ends, which lost 5 bases and 11 bases, there was a span of 19 bases. The CDR3 contains 14 residues. The sequencing here drew on CD4+ or CD8+ T cells sorted from blood, taken in a trial of the OX40 agonist ivuxolimab. This sequence was found in an adult with an advanced solid tumor such as melanoma, head and neck, liver or kidney cancer. This sequence joins TRBV28 and TRBJ1-5; D is undetermined. CDR3 loop: CASSPPTGWRAQHF. DNA of the CDR3: TGTGCCAGCAGTCCCCCGACCGGTTGGCGGGCCCAGCATTTT. The full variable domain, in which reference TRBV28 and TRBJ1-5 provide the parts outside the CDR3, is DVKVTQSSRYLVKRTGEKVFLECVQDMDHENMFWYRQDPGLGLRLIYFSYDVKMKEKGDIPEGYSVSREKKERFSLILESASTNQTSMYLCASSPPTGWRAQHFGDGTRLSIL.